This entry concerns a single T cell receptor (beta chain). Its antigen is as yet unknown. CDR3 size: 14 residues. In germline, CDR1 is DFQATT, CDR2 SNEGSKA (reference sequence). The V gene lost 6 bases and the J gene lost 2 bases, with 15 bases spanning the gap. This sample was included in a study of CD8+CD57+ T cells in acquired aplastic anemia. Study overall: Isolated CD4+ and CD8+ cells, once sorted, yielded DNA averaging 3.2 ug.

Genomic DNA served as template for TCR beta VDJ and CDR3 profiling. MiXCR was run by TCRdb on the reads, yielding one entry per CDR3 protein. The table includes hundreds of thousands of distinct CDR3 sequences, roughly three fifths detected once. Study-wide results and limits: Roughly 30 CD8+ CDR3 sequences occurred in both the patients and the controls.

The sequence came from a human donor with severe aplastic anemia or a healthy control (not recorded which). The genes are TRBV20-1 and TRBJ2-3; a possible D gene is TRBD1 (6 bases). The source material was sorted CD4+, CD8+, or CD8+CD57+ T cells (not recorded which) from PBMCs. This chain's CDR3 is CSATMGAPTDTQYF. The CDR3 region has the DNA TGCAGTGCCACGATGGGGGCCCCCACAGATACGCAGTATTTT.